This TCR beta chain emerged from a study of T cells after yellow fever vaccination. General study points: The secondary response was weaker but peaked faster, day 5 versus 15.

CDR1 MNHEY and CDR2 SMNVEV come from the germline V gene (reference sequence). The CDR3 has 15 residues. V shed 6 bases, J shed 9 bases, and the junction held 11 bases outside the gene matches. TCR cDNA, made by 5'RACE template switching, carried an added universal primer site and UMIs. TCRdb analysed the 5' RACE reads with MiXCR anew, one entry per CDR3 protein. This sample carries around 150,000 distinct CDR3 sequences, about 7% of them seen once, and the ten largest clones take 2.5%. Notes on this clonotype: Its antigen is unidentified. A much larger clone is a single base away; this may be a read error.

The sequences come from CD4+ T cells sorted from PBMCs, collected 4 to 5 days after the first yellow fever vaccination. The J gene is TRBJ1-6, the V gene TRBV27; TRBD1 matches 7 bases. The sequence was obtained from a man aged 18 to 30 who received the YFV17D yellow fever vaccine. The CDR3 region is CASSLPDRAGSPLHF. In DNA form, the CDR3 reads TGTGCCAGCAGCCTACCCGACAGGGCGGGTTCACCCCTCCACTTT.